One and the same sample provided the 13 T cell receptor beta chains below, sequenced in a study of shared T cell receptors in the human thymus (dated by TCRdb to about 2021). The library was produced with the immunoSEQ multiplex PCR assay. What TCRdb holds here is the immuneACCESS table cut down to in-frame rearrangements. Part of the clones is not present; checked against another copy, under half of the missing clones reflect an unresolved V gene, and the others are unexplained. Recorded for this sample are some 400,000 clones; roughly 94% of them occurred a single time. In total, the top ten clones hold around 0.019% of the sample. The specimen was thymocytes. The receptor source for this set is a human donor.

V and J are TRBV5-6 and TRBJ2-3, with TRBD2 identical over 7 bases. The CDR3 runs 12 residues. Germline-derived CDR1 and CDR2 are SGHDT and YYEEEE. The CDR3 here is CASRGVPDTQYF. The CDR3 DNA reads as TGTGCTTCCCGGGGGGTGCCAGATACGCAGTATTTT.

The genes are TRBV7-8 and TRBJ2-2; 7 bases align to TRBD1. With V trimmed by 3 bases and J by 6 bases, 4 bases remained unmatched. The CDR3 is 14 amino acids. Germline loops: CDR1 SGHVS, CDR2 FQNEAQ. The CDR3 DNA reads TGTGCCAGCAGCTTGAGGGGGCCTCCCGGGGAGCTGTTTTTT. The encoded protein is CASSLRGPPGELFF.

The rearrangement uses TRBV27 and TRBJ2-7; perhaps TRBD1 as D (6 bases). CDR3 length equals 15 residues. The V end lost 5 bases, the J end lost 4 bases, and 18 bases lay between the germline ends. Germline V gene lookup returns CDR1 MNHEY and CDR2 SMNVEV (reference sequence). The CDR3 sequence: CASSPNWTVPYEQYF. CDR3 coding DNA: TGTGCCAGCAGTCCGAACTGGACAGTCCCTTACGAGCAGTACTTC.

This chain links TRBV4-3 with TRBJ2-1; 12 bases agree with TRBD2. J lost 3 bases, V lost 0 bases, and 9 bases had no gene match. The germline CDR1 and CDR2 sequences are LGHNA and YSLEER. This CDR3 contains 19 residues. The CDR3 nucleotides are TGCGCCAGCAGCCAAGAACTAGCGGGAGGACGAACGCACTACAATGAGCAGTTCTTC. It codes for CASSQELAGGRTHYNEQFF.

Only one count was recorded for this clone. J is TRBJ2-1 and V is TRBV6-4, with 7 bases matching TRBD2. The CDR3 covers 15 residues. The V gene end was trimmed by 2 bases and the J gene end by 5 bases; junction bases not matched to a gene: 6. In germline, CDR1 is MRHNA, CDR2 SNTAGT. CDR3 sequence (DNA): TGTGCCAGCAGTGACATGGGGACTAACCACAATGAGCAGTTCTTC. Its translation is CASSDMGTNHNEQFF.

J is TRBJ2-7 and V is TRBV6-4; 10 bases align to TRBD2. The CDR3 is 14 residues long. CDR1 and CDR2 (germline): MRHNA, SNTAGT. Trimming removed 4 bases from V and 6 bases from J; junction bases left unmatched: 6. The CDR3 region is CASSALAGVGEQYF. DNA of the CDR3: TGTGCCAGCAGTGCCCTAGCGGGAGTTGGCGAGCAGTACTTC.

The chain employs TRBV30 and TRBJ2-1, with D tentatively TRBD1 (6 bases). Germline V gene lookup returns CDR1 GTSNPN and CDR2 SVGIG (reference sequence). Trimming stripped 3 bases from V and 3 bases from J, with 15 bases between. CDR3 length equals 15 residues. CDR3 sequence: CAWSTGGGRYNEQFF. CDR3 nucleotides: TGTGCCTGGAGCACTGGGGGCGGACGCTACAATGAGCAGTTCTTC. Looking up the rest from reference TRBV30 and TRBJ2-1 gives the full variable domain: SQTIHQWPATLVQPVGSPLSLECTVEGTSNPNLYWYRQAAGRGLQLLFYSVGIGQISSEVPQNLSASRPQDRQFILSSKKLLLSDSGFYLCAWSTGGGRYNEQFFGPGTRLTVL.

DNA of the CDR3: TGTGCCTGGAGTGTAGGAACAGGTTCCGTGTACGAGCAGTACTTC. Protein: CAWSVGTGSVYEQYF. The chain links TRBV30 to TRBJ2-7, with D perhaps TRBD1 (5 bases). The V and J ends lost 0 bases and 4 bases respectively, with 16 bases between them. The CDR3 has 15 amino acids. The germline gives CDR1 GTSNPN, CDR2 SVGIG (reference sequence).

The rearrangement links TRBV6-4 to TRBJ2-1; 8 bases agree with TRBD2. V lost 4 bases and J lost 2; bases outside the gene matches: 10. Germline assignment: CDR1 MRHNA and CDR2 SNTAGT. This CDR3 contains 17 residues. The DNA of the CDR3 is TGTGCCAGCAGTGTCGGGAGCTTAGCGGGGCCCTACAATGAGCAGTTCTTC. Protein: CASSVGSLAGPYNEQFF.

The chain has TRBV5-4 and TRBJ2-2; 11 bases match TRBD2. The trim removed 2 bases at V and 3 bases at J, leaving 3 bases unmatched. Germline values: CDR1 SGHNT, CDR2 YYREEE (reference sequence). The CDR3 loop spans 16 amino acids. The CDR3 sequence is CASSLLGLADTGELFF. As DNA, the CDR3 is TGTGCCAGCAGCTTACTGGGACTAGCGGACACCGGGGAGCTGTTTTTT.

The chain links TRBV27 to TRBJ2-7, with D perhaps matching TRBD1 or TRBD2 (5 bases each). This CDR3 is built from 15 residues. The germline CDR1 and CDR2 sequences are MNHEY and SMNVEV (reference sequence). The V end was cut by 5 bases, the J end by 3 bases, with 17 bases between. CDR3 protein: CASSLRKRGSYEQYF. CDR3 sequence (DNA): TGTGCCAGCAGTCTACGGAAGAGGGGTAGCTACGAGCAGTACTTC.

J is TRBJ2-2 and V is TRBV23-1, with TRBD1 matching over 7 bases. TRBV23-1 is labeled an ORF, and its function is uncertain. The length of the CDR3 is 14 residues. J was trimmed by 2 bases and V by 10 bases; bases with no gene match: 7. CDR3 loop: CAIRGCCNTGELFF. As DNA, the CDR3 is TGCGCCATCAGGGGGTGTTGTAACACCGGGGAGCTGTTTTTT.

This chain joins TRBV6-5 and TRBJ2-3, with 12 bases identical to TRBD2. Trimming removed 10 bases from V and 0 bases from J; junction bases left unmatched: 5. The CDR3 contains 15 residues. Germline CDR1 MNHEY, CDR2 SVGAGI. The CDR3 here is CATLTSGGSTDTQYF. The CDR3, as DNA: TGTGCCACCCTAACTAGCGGGGGGAGCACAGATACGCAGTATTTT.